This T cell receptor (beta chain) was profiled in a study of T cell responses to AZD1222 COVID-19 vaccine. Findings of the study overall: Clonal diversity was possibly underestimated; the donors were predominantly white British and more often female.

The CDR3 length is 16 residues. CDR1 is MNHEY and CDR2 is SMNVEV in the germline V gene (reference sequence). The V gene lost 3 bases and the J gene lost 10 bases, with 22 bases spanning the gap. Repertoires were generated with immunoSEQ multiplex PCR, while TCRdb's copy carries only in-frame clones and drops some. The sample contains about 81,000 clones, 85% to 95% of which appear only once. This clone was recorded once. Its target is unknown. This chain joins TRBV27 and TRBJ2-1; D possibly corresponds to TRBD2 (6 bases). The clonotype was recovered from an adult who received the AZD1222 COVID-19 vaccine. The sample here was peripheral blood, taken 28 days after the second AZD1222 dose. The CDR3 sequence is CASSFVGRGPKGEQFF. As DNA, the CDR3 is TGTGCCAGCAGTTTTGTCGGGAGAGGACCAAAGGGCGAGCAGTTCTTC.